The present T cell receptor (beta chain) was sequenced within a study of blood T cell repertoires in COVID-19. Assay used: immunoSEQ multiplex PCR; TCRdb lists only in-frame clones, some missing. The data contain approximately 81,000 clones, roughly 78% of them singletons. Germline loops: CDR1 LNHNV, CDR2 YYDKDF (reference sequence). The CDR3 totals 15 residues. V dropped 3 bases and J dropped 7 bases, with 13 bases sitting between them. The chain uses TRBV15 and TRBJ1-6, with a possible D match to TRBD1 (6 bases). Material for sequencing was peripheral blood. The TCR sequence derives from a human donor in a cohort sampled during active COVID-19. The CDR3 region has the DNA TGTGCCACCAGCAGGGGGGCATCTGGGAATTCACCCCTCCACTTT. Protein: CATSRGASGNSPLHF. The full variable domain, with the rest looked up from reference TRBV15 and TRBJ1-6, is DAMVIQNPRYQVTQFGKPVTLSCSQTLNHNVMYWYQQKSSQAPKLLFHYYDKDFNNEADTPDNFQSRRPNTSFCFLDIRSPGLGDTAMYLCATSRGASGNSPLHFGNGTRLTVT.